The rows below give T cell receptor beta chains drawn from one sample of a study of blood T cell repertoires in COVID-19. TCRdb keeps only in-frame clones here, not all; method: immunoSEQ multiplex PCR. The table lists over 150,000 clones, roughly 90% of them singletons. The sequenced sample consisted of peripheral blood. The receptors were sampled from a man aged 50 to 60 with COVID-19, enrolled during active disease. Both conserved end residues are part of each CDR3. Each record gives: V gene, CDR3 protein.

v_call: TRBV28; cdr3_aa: CASTLSGVRENSGNTIYF
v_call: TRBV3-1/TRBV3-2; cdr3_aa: CASSRQGTADTQYF
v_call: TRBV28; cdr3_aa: CASSSFDREGGGYTF
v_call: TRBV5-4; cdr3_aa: CASSPAGWGVGEAQYF
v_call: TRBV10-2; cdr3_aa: CASSETIPSNSPLHF
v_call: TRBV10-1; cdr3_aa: CATEGDRGRGIYNSPLHF
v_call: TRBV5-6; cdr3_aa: CASSLSLGDKNIQYF
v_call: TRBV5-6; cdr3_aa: CASSFGQANYGYTF
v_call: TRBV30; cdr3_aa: CAWSVSGRSYEQYF
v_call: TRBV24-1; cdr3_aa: CATSERAGFTDTQYF
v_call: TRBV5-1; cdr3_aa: CASSLGQGADTDTQYF
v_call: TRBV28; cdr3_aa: CASSLTQGRQPQHF
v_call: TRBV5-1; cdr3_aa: CASSPGLTSGIPYNEQFF
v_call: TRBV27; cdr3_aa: CASTLTGTGGLSGEKLFF
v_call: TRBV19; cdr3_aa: CASSMGQGSGYEQYF
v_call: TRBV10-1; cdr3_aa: CASSGGLGSYNEQFF
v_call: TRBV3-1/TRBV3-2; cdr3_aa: CASSRASSTYEQYF
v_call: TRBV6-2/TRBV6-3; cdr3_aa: CASSGPTGGSYEQYF
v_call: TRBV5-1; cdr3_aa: CASSAQGTPYEQYF
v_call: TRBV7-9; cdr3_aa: CASSLAGTIGYEQYF
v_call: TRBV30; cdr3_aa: CAWSVGVNSEAFF
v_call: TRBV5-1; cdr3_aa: CASSPGLAASGGVSYEQYF